This T cell receptor beta chain derives from a study of early T cells in non-severe SARS-CoV-2 infection. Overall study context: Chains stayed unpaired after sequencing of bulk RNA from unsorted whole blood.

Germline V CDR1 and CDR2: LGHNA, YNFKEQ. The CDR3 is 15 residues long. V was shortened by 0 bases and J by 1 base, with 9 bases between the two germline ends. Notes on the study in general: Matching against VDJdb likely underestimated virus-specific expansions, favoring anti-spike CD8.

Only a few counts were recorded for this clonotype. Its antigen remains unknown. Each single cDNA molecule received a unique molecular identifier. TCRdb reprocessed the 5' RACE reads with MiXCR, giving one entry per CDR3 protein. The sample gives approximately 64,000 distinct CDR3 sequences, roughly 18% of which show up once; roughly 8.2% is in the top ten. The sequencing here drew on whole blood, taken at baseline. The chain links TRBV4-2 to TRBJ2-5; the D is unclear. The sequence was collected from an adult who was a healthcare worker with PCR-confirmed SARS-CoV-2 infection or an uninfected control (not recorded which). CDR3 DNA: TGTGCCAGCAGCCAAGATATCCCCCCCCAAGAGACCCAGTACTTC. Translating it yields CASSQDIPPQETQYF.